One and the same sample provided the 15 T cell receptor beta chains below, sequenced in a study of T cells in women clearing cervical HPV infection. Measured with immunoSEQ multiplex PCR; TCRdb has only the in-frame clones, and not every one. The table lists roughly 20,000 clones. Sequenced input: blood buffy coat. Every receptor here comes from a woman aged 18 to 75 with a cervical HPV16 infection that either progressed to CIN3+ or cleared (not recorded which).

Notes on this clone: From the germline J gene comes the end of the CDR3, since the read stops 3 residues before it. This chain joins TRBV4-1 and TRBJ1-2, with 9 bases matching TRBD1. Germline V gives CDR1 MGHRA, CDR2 YSYEKL. This CDR3 comprises 14 residues. J was trimmed by 6 bases and V by 4 bases; bases with no gene match: 6. The CDR3 sequence: CASSRDRDFDGYTF. Incomplete CDR3 DNA: TGCGCCAGCAGCCGGGACAGGGATTTCGATGGC.

As to this clone: The read ends 3 residues shy of where the CDR3 ends; the end is completed using the germline J gene. V usage is TRBV2 and J usage is TRBJ1-2; D is unclear. Deletions cut 7 bases from V and 1 base from J, with 4 bases between. Germline V gene sequence: CDR1 SNHLY, CDR2 FYNNEI. The CDR3 spans 11 residues. CDR3 DNA, as far as it was read: TGTGCCAGCACCGTTAACTATGGC. Protein product: CASTVNYG. The CDR3, in full, reads CASTVNYGYTF.

The CDR3 bases that were read are TGTGCCAGCAGCTTAGAGGCAGGGGCGGTC. This sequence encodes CASSLEAGAV. In full, the CDR3 is CASSLEAGAVYTF. The chain joins TRBV11-2 to TRBJ1-2, with a possible D match to TRBD1 (6 bases). The read stops 3 residues short of the end of the CDR3; the missing end is completed from the germline J gene. Per the germline V gene, CDR1 is SGHAT and CDR2 is FQNNGV. This CDR3 region has 13 residues.

A remark on this clone: The read ends 3 residues shy of where the CDR3 ends; the end is completed using the germline J gene. V usage is TRBV6-1 and J usage is TRBJ2-2; the D gene is possibly TRBD1 (5 bases). The V gene lost 2 bases and the J gene lost 0 bases, with 10 bases spanning the gap. CDR1 and CDR2 (germline): MNHNS, SASEGT. The CDR3 sequence is 16 residues long. The CDR3 DNA, read in part, is TGTGCCAGCAGTGAATACACAGGTTCGAACACCGGGGAG. As protein: CASSEYTGSNTGE. The full CDR3 is CASSEYTGSNTGELFF.

The CDR3 sequence is CATSSPGNYEQYF. The covered CDR3 bases are TGTGCCACCAGCAGTCCGGGGAACTACGAG. The chain couples TRBV24-1 to TRBJ2-7, with a possible D match to TRBD2 (5 bases). The CDR3 is cut off 3 residues early in the read; its end comes from the germline J gene. Germline CDR1 reads KGHDR; CDR2 reads SFDVKD. The CDR3 is made up of 13 amino acids. With 7 bases removed from V and 3 bases from J, the gap between germline ends came to 12 bases.

Comments on this clone: The CDR3 end is not reached by the read, which stops 3 residues before it; the germline J gene fills it in. This rearrangement joins TRBV19 to TRBJ1-1; D call uncertain. CDR1 is LNHDA and CDR2 is SQIVND in the germline V gene (reference sequence). The CDR3 loop spans 14 amino acids. Between the trimmed V and J ends, which lost 5 bases and 3 bases, there was a span of 13 bases. CDR3 protein: CASSRSAQDTEAFF. The sequenced part of the CDR3 DNA is TGTGCCAGTAGTCGCTCGGCTCAGGACACTGAA.

Notes on this clone: From the germline J gene comes the end of the CDR3, since the read stops 3 residues before it. This sequence joins TRBV7-2 and TRBJ2-1, with 9 bases that match TRBD2. Looked up from germline, CDR1 is SGHTA and CDR2 is FQGNSA. This CDR3 contains 15 residues. V shed 6 bases and J 7 bases; nucleotides not matched to a gene: 10. The CDR3 bases that were read are TGTGCCAGCAGGGTGACTAGCGGCCGGCCGAATGAG. This encodes CASRVTSGRPNE. The whole CDR3 is CASRVTSGRPNEQFF.

Notes on this clone: Relative to the germline gene, one junction end is altered; a read error may explain this. With the read ending 3 residues before the CDR3 end, the germline J gene is used to fill in that end. The rearrangement links TRBV4-2 to TRBJ1-6, with TRBD1 matching over 8 bases. This CDR3 is built from 17 residues. Per germline, CDR1 LGHNA and CDR2 YNFKEQ. The CDR3 DNA, read in part, is TGCGCCAGCAGCCAAGTCTCGACAGGGGTATCCAATTCACCC. Translation: CASSQVSTGVSNSP. From start to end, the CDR3 is CASSQVSTGVSNSPLHF.

Note on this clone: The DNA ends 3 residues before the CDR3 does, and the rest of the CDR3 is filled in from the germline J gene. The J gene is TRBJ1-5, the V gene TRBV5-4, with a weak D call TRBD1 (5 bases). Germline V gene lookup returns CDR1 SGHNT and CDR2 YYREEE (reference sequence). This CDR3 spans 14 amino acids. The ends were cut back, 1 base at V and 6 bases at J, with 11 bases in the middle. CDR3 protein: CASSLSGQGQPQHF. Incomplete CDR3 DNA: TGTGCCAGCAGCTTGTCGGGCCAGGGTCAGCCC.

Concerning this clone itself: The missing CDR3 end, 3 residues past where the read stops, is filled in from the germline J gene. The chain joins TRBV13 to TRBJ2-5; tentative D call: TRBD1 (6 bases). Germline loops: CDR1 PRHDT, CDR2 FYEKMQ (reference sequence). Deletions cut 2 bases from V and 4 bases from J, with 11 bases between. CDR3 size: 14 residues. The CDR3 sequence: CASSLTGLGETQYF. The DNA read from the CDR3 is TGTGCCAGCAGCTTAACAGGGTTAGGAGAGACC.

A remark on this clone: The read ends 3 residues before the CDR3 terminus; that terminus is restored from the germline J gene. The chain is built from TRBV19 and TRBJ1-2; tentative D call: TRBD1 (5 bases). V was shortened by 4 bases and J by 2 bases, with 17 bases between the two germline ends. The CDR3 spans 16 residues. Germline CDR1 is LNHDA and CDR2 is SQIVND (reference sequence). The CDR3 region is CASSTLLDSQNYGYTF. The CDR3 bases that were read are TGTGCCAGTAGTACCCTTCTCGACAGCCAGAACTATGGC.

On this clone itself: The read is 3 residues too short to cover the CDR3 end, so that end is filled in from the germline J gene. The chain has TRBV6-4 and TRBJ1-1; D is perhaps TRBD1 (6 bases). V gave up 3 bases and J gave up 5 bases, with 10 bases separating them. The CDR3 sequence is 13 residues long. Germline V gene sequence: CDR1 MRHNA, CDR2 SNTAGT. CDR3 sequence: CASSEGRGTEAFF. The part of the CDR3 DNA that was read is TGTGCCAGCAGTGAAGGGAGGGGGACTGAA.

Concerning this clone: The read falls 3 residues short of the CDR3 end, and the missing part is taken from the germline J gene. The chain employs TRBV20-1 and TRBJ2-3; 8 bases map to TRBD1. The germline CDR1 and CDR2 sequences are DFQATT and SNEGSKA (reference sequence). V shed 1 base, J shed 4 bases, and the junction held 1 base outside the gene matches. The CDR3 covers 13 residues. The sequenced CDR3 bases are TGCAGTGCTAGAGTACAGGGGGCAGATACG. Its translation: CSARVQGADT. The whole CDR3 sequence reads CSARVQGADTQYF.

On this clone itself: The CDR3 goes on 3 residues after the read ends, and that part is filled in from the germline J gene. The chain joins TRBV7-2 to TRBJ2-7; D might be TRBD1 (5 bases). Per germline, CDR1 SGHTA and CDR2 FQGNSA. The V and J ends lost 4 bases and 2 bases respectively, with 12 bases between them. The CDR3 is made up of 14 amino acids. The chain's CDR3 is CASSSLDTPYEQYF. The covered CDR3 bases are TGTGCCAGCAGCTCTCTGGACACGCCCTACGAG.

A remark on this clone: The read stops 3 residues short of the end of the CDR3; the missing end is completed from the germline J gene. The chain joins TRBV7-2 to TRBJ1-2, with D maybe TRBD1 (5 bases). Germline CDR1 SGHTA, CDR2 FQGNSA. The CDR3 runs to 15 residues. The sequenced CDR3 bases are TGTGCCAGCAGCTTCCCCGGAGGGGAGCTATCCGGC. Its protein product is CASSFPGGELSG. The full CDR3 protein reads CASSFPGGELSGYTF.